A selection of T cell receptor beta chains follows, all from one sample in a study of tumor-infiltrating lymphocytes in localized non-small cell lung cancer. Sequenced by immunoSEQ multiplex PCR; TCRdb stores in-frame clones only, minus some. The sample includes about 14,000 clones, roughly four fifths seen only once; the top ten take about a fifth. Sequenced sample: lung tumor tissue. Receptors were obtained from a human donor with non-small cell lung cancer. Each CDR3 is given with its conserved first and last residue. Fields, in order: J gene, D gene, V gene, clone size, CDR3 DNA, CDR3 protein. D genes are given only for firm matches. Clone size is stated in some rows and not others, as once, few, many or a class when expanded.

TRBJ1-3	-	TRBV9	-	TGTGCCAGCAGCGTAGCCTCTGGAAACACCATATATTTT	CASSVASGNTIYF
TRBJ2-3	TRBD1	TRBV7-9	few	TGTGCCAGCAGCCGCGGACAGGGAGATTCAGATACGCAGTATTTT	CASSRGQGDSDTQYF
TRBJ1-1	TRBD1	TRBV4-2	-	TGTGCCAGCAGCCAAGATCCCATTTCGCGGGACAGCCAAGCTTTCTTT	CASSQDPISRDSQAFF
TRBJ2-2	-	TRBV5-4	-	TGTGCCAGCTGGGCCACAGGGAACACCGGGGAGCTGTTTTTT	CASWATGNTGELFF
TRBJ1-2	-	TRBV2	-	TGTGCCAGCAGGGCCCGGGGGGCCCTCGACTATGGCTACACCTTC	CASRARGALDYGYTF
TRBJ2-3	-	TRBV19	-	TGTGCCAGTAGTAGTTTGGAGGGGACGAGCACAGATACGCAGTATTTT	CASSSLEGTSTDTQYF
TRBJ1-2	TRBD1	TRBV2	-	TGTGCCAGCAGTGAATCTACAGGGGGCTATGGCTACACCTTC	CASSESTGGYGYTF
TRBJ1-2	-	TRBV30	-	TGTGCCTGGAGTTCTCAACGGGACTATGGCTACACCTTC	CAWSSQRDYGYTF
TRBJ2-1	-	TRBV7-3	-	TGTGCCAGCAGCTTAAACGGGGATCTCGGGCAGTTCTTC	CASSLNGDLGQFF
TRBJ1-2	-	TRBV19	-	TGTGCCAGTAGCCAACCTCTGAGACAGATTAATGGCTACACCTTC	CASSQPLRQINGYTF
TRBJ2-5	TRBD1	TRBV10-3	-	TGTGCCATCGCTCGGGACAGGGGGCTGGAGACCCAGTACTTC	CAIARDRGLETQYF
TRBJ2-7	-	TRBV18	-	TGTGCCAGCTCACCTGGACAGCTAACCTACGAGCAGTACTTC	CASSPGQLTYEQYF
TRBJ2-7	TRBD2	TRBV4-1	-	TGCGCCAGCAGCCAAGTGTTAGCGGGGGCCCAGACCTACGAGCAGTACTTC	CASSQVLAGAQTYEQYF
TRBJ1-1	-	TRBV7-9	-	TGTGCCAGCAGCCCAGCGGGTAAGGGAACTGAAGCTTTCTTT	CASSPAGKGTEAFF
TRBJ1-6	-	TRBV27	-	TGTGCCAGCAGCGAGAGACTTCCCAATTCACCCCTCCACTTT	CASSERLPNSPLHF
TRBJ2-7	-	TRBV14	-	TGTGCCAGCAGCCAAGTAGGAGATTATCCCTACGAGCAGTACTTC	CASSQVGDYPYEQYF
TRBJ2-6	-	TRBV9	-	TGTGCCAGCAGCCCTAGGGGCTCTGGGGCCAACGTCCTGACTTTC	CASSPRGSGANVLTF
TRBJ2-1	TRBD2	TRBV4-2	-	TGTGCCAGCAGCCAAGATCCGGGAGGGAGTGGCCCCAGTGAGCAGTTCTTC	CASSQDPGGSGPSEQFF
TRBJ2-1	-	TRBV9	few	TGTGCCAGCAGCGTAGGGGGAACGCACAATGAGCAGTTCTTC	CASSVGGTHNEQFF
TRBJ2-3	-	TRBV7-9	-	TGTGCCAGCAGCTTAGATCATAGCACAGATACGCAGTATTTT	CASSLDHSTDTQYF
TRBJ1-4	-	TRBV28	-	TGTGCCAGCATAAGGGGTGAAGTAAAGGAAAAACTGTTTTTT	CASIRGEVKEKLFF
TRBJ2-7	-	TRBV4-2	few	TGTGCCAGCAGCCAACCACCCTTGGGGGCCGAGCAGTACTTC	CASSQPPLGAEQYF
TRBJ1-2	-	TRBV2	-	TGTGCCAGCAGTTTTACCCAGGCCTCAAACTATGGCTACACCTTC	CASSFTQASNYGYTF
TRBJ2-7	TRBD2	TRBV7-8	-	TGTGCCAGCAGCTTAGCAGCGGGGCCCTCCTACGAGCAGTACTTC	CASSLAAGPSYEQYF
TRBJ1-1	-	TRBV6-1	-	TGTGCCAGCAGTGAACCGGCCGGTGTCACTGAAGCTTTCTTT	CASSEPAGVTEAFF
TRBJ2-5	-	TRBV14	-	TGTGCCAGCAGCCAGACGGGACGGCCACAAGAGACCCAGTACTTC	CASSQTGRPQETQYF
TRBJ1-2	TRBD1	TRBV6-1	-	TGTGCCAGCAGACTCATGCCGGGACAGGGCGATGGCTACACCTTC	CASRLMPGQGDGYTF
TRBJ1-3	-	TRBV28	once	TGTGCCAGCAGTTTAAAACGGTTGCGCGGAAACACCATATATTTT	CASSLKRLRGNTIYF
TRBJ1-5	TRBD1	TRBV7-8	-	TGTGCCAGCAGCAACCTCCGGGACAGTCTCAATCAGCCCCAGCATTTT	CASSNLRDSLNQPQHF
TRBJ2-1	-	TRBV5-1	-	TGCGCCAGCAGCTTGGGGGGCACCGGAAATGAGCAGTTCTTC	CASSLGGTGNEQFF
TRBJ1-2	-	TRBV5-6	few	TGTGCCAGCAGCGCAGGGGTAAAGGGCTACACCTTC	CASSAGVKGYTF
TRBJ2-7	-	TRBV7-9	once	TGTGCCAGCAGCTTAGGCGGGTCGACCTACGAGCAGTACTTC	CASSLGGSTYEQYF
TRBJ2-7	-	TRBV6-6	-	TGTGCCAGCAGTTACAGGGGGGTGACCTACGAGCAGTACTTC	CASSYRGVTYEQYF
TRBJ2-2	-	TRBV5-1	-	TGCGCCAGCACTCAACGAGCAGACACCGGGGAGCTGTTTTTT	CASTQRADTGELFF
TRBJ2-7	-	TRBV5-1	-	TGCGCCAGCCGGGACTCCTCCTCCTACGAGCAGTACTTC	CASRDSSSYEQYF
TRBJ2-7	TRBD1	TRBV7-2	-	TGTGCCAGCAGCTCGCTGGGGACAGGGGATTCCGAGCAGTACTTC	CASSSLGTGDSEQYF
TRBJ2-3	-	TRBV6-4	-	TGTGCCAGCAGTGACGGCATAGGAGACACAGATACGCAGTATTTT	CASSDGIGDTDTQYF